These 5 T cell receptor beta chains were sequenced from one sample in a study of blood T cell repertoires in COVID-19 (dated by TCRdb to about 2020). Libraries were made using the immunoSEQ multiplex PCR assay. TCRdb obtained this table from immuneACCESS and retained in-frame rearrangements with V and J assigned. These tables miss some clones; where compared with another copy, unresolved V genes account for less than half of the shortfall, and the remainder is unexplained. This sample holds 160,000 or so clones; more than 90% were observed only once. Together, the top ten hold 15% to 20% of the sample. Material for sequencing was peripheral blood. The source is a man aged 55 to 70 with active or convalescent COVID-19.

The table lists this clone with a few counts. The CDR3 sequence: CASSQNYGYTF. In DNA, the CDR3 is TGTGCCAGTAGTCAAAACTATGGCTACACCTTC. This rearrangement joins TRBV19 to TRBJ1-2; the D is unclear. The V end lost 5 bases, the J end lost 2 bases, and 3 bases lay between the germline ends. Germline V gives CDR1 LNHDA, CDR2 SQIVND (reference sequence). The CDR3 spans 11 residues.

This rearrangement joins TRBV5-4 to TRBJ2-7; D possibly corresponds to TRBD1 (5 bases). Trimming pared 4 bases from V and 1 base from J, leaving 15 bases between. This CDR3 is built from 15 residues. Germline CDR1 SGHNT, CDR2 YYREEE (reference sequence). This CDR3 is CASSPSLDTSYEQYF. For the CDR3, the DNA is TGTGCCAGCAGCCCCAGTCTGGACACTTCCTACGAGCAGTACTTC.

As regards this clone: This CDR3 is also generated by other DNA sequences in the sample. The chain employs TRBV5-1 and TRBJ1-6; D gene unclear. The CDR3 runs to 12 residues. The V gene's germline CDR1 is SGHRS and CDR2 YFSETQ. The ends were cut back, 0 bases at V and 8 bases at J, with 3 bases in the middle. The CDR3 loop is CASSLGDSPLHF. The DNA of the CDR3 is TGCGCCAGCAGCTTGGGAGATTCACCCCTCCACTTT. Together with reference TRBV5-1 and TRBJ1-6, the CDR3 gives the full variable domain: KAGVTQTPRYLIKTRGQQVTLSCSPISGHRSVSWYQQTPGQGLQFLFEYFSETQRNKGNFPGRFSGRQFSNSRSEMNVSTLELGDSALYLCASSLGDSPLHFGNGTRLTVT.

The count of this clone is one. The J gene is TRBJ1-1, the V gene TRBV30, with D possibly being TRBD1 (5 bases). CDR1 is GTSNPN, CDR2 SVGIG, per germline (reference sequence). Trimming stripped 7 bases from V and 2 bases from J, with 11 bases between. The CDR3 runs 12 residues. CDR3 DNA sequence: TGTGCCTCCCTCGACAGAAACACTGAAGCTTTCTTT. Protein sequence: CASLDRNTEAFF.

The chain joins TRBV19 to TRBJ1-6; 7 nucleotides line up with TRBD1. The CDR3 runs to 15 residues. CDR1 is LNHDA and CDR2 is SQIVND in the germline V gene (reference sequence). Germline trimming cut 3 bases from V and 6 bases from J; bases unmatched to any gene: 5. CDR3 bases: TGTGCCAGTAGTATCGGGACAGCCCCTAATTCACCCCTCCACTTT. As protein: CASSIGTAPNSPLHF.